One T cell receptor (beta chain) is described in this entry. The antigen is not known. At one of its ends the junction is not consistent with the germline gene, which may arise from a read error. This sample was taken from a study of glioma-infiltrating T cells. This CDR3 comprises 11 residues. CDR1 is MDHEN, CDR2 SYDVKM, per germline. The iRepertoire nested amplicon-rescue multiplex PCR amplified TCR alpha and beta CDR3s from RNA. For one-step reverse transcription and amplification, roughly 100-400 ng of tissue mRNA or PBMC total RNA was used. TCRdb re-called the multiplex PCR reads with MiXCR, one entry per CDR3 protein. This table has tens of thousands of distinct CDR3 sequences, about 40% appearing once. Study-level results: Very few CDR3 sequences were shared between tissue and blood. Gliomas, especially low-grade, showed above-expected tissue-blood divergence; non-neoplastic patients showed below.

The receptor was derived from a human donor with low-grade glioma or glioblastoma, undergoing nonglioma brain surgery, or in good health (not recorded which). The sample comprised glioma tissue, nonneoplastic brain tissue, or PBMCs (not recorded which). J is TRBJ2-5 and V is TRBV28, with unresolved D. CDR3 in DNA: TGTGCCAGTAGTTCATCAGAGAACCAGTACTTC. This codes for CASSSSENQYF.